The present TCR beta chain was sequenced within a study of immune evolution from preneoplasia to lung adenocarcinoma. The method was immunoSEQ multiplex PCR; TCRdb's version includes in-frame clones alone and lacks a portion of them. The data contain several thousand clones, 76% of them singletons. In germline, CDR1 is SGHAT, CDR2 FQNNGV. J lost 2 bases, V lost 5 bases, and 12 bases had no gene match. The CDR3 runs to 16 residues. In this sample, this clone turned up a few times. Input material: FFPE minimally invasive lung adenocarcinoma tissue. The rearrangement joins TRBV11-2 to TRBJ2-7, with 7 bases matching TRBD2. The source is a person aged 55-80 years with lung adenocarcinoma. The CDR3 coding sequence is TGTGCCAGCAGCGCAAGAGGTCGGGGAGGGCCCTACGAGCAGTACTTC. Protein sequence: CASSARGRGGPYEQYF.